This T cell receptor (beta chain) was sequenced during a study of blood T cell repertoires in COVID-19. The table came from immunoSEQ multiplex PCR; TCRdb's copy has only in-frame clones and leaves some out. The profile shows 190,000 or so clones, more than 75% of them singletons. This CDR3 has 16 amino acids. Germline CDR1 LGHNT, CDR2 FRNRAP. Trimming removed 1 base from V and 1 base from J; junction bases left unmatched: 6. The receptor's source is a man aged 40-49 years with active or convalescent COVID-19. The specimen was peripheral blood. This chain joins TRBV12-5 and TRBJ1-1; TRBD1 agrees at 7 bases. CDR3 region: CASGLGQGDQNTEAFF. The CDR3 DNA is TGTGCTAGTGGTTTGGGCCAGGGGGACCAGAACACTGAAGCTTTCTTT.